The sequence of this T cell receptor (beta chain) was determined in a study of T-cell memory formation after mild COVID-19. TCRdb called the 5' RACE reads again in MiXCR, with one record for every CDR3 protein. Of roughly 240,000 distinct CDR3 sequences listed, 15% are singletons. The V end was cut by 0 bases, the J end by 0 bases, with 15 bases between. The CDR3 is made up of 17 amino acids. Germline loops: CDR1 GTSNPN, CDR2 SVGIG (reference sequence). Comment on this clonotype: Its antigen remains unidentified.

Findings and limits, study-wide: In second-wave clones peaking day 37, SARS-CoV-2 specificity remained unconfirmed.

The sequenced material came from PBMCs or a T cell subset sorted from them (not recorded which). This TCR was sampled from an adult woman who had mild COVID-19 (a few samples of this study predate the infection). Cell type and time point are not known. This rearrangement joins TRBV30 to TRBJ2-1; unclear D gene. The CDR3: CAWSVSPRAASYNEQFF. CDR3 coding DNA: TGTGCCTGGAGTGTAAGCCCCCGGGCGGCCTCCTACAATGAGCAGTTCTTC.